This TCR beta chain was identified during a study of T cell repertoires in cytomegalovirus infection. For the study at large: Public TCR beta signatures indicated both CMV infection and matching HLA type.

This clonotype has a count of ten or more. This probably arose from a read error, given a far larger clone one base away. The CDR3 runs 12 residues. Germline CDR1 reads SGDLS; CDR2 reads YYNGEE. V lost 0 bases and J lost 1, with 0 bases in between. TCRdb re-called the reads through MiXCR, storing one row per CDR3 protein. Of approximately 500,000 distinct CDR3 sequences listed, around 11% are singletons. The sequence was collected from a human donor in good health (CMV status not recorded). Some clones in this sample may be carry-over from other donors' samples. The chain carries TRBV9 and TRBJ2-3, with no clear D. What was sequenced was PBMCs. Here the CDR3 reads CASSVGTDTQYF. The CDR3 coding sequence is TGTGCCAGCAGCGTAGGCACAGATACGCAGTATTTT.